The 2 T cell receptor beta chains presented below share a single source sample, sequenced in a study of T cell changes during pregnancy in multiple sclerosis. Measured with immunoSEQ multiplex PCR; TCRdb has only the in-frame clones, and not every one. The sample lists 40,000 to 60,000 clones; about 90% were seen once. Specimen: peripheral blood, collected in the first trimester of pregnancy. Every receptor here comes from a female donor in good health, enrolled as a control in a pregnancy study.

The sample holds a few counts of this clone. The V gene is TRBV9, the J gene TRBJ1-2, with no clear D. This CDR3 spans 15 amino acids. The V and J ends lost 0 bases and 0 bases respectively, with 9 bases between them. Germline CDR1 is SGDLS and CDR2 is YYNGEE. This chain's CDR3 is CASSVGEGANYGYTF. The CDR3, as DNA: TGTGCCAGCAGCGTAGGGGAGGGAGCTAACTATGGCTACACCTTC.

Written as DNA, the CDR3 is TGTGCCAGCAGTGAAGGCGGAGATACGCAGTATTTT. It encodes CASSEGGDTQYF. V and J are TRBV6-1 and TRBJ2-3; D unresolved. The V and J ends lost 1 base and 5 bases respectively, with 4 bases between them. Per germline, CDR1 MNHNS and CDR2 SASEGT. The CDR3 totals 12 residues.